The 3 T cell receptor beta chains below come from one sample, sequenced in a study of T cells in Graves' hyperthyroidism and ophthalmopathy. The source material, RNA transcripts, was used to amplify TCR beta CDR3 regions. When the TCR CDR3 underwent first-round RT-PCR, the HTBI primer set was used. One entry per CDR3 protein, called by TCRdb with MiXCR from the multiplex PCR reads. The sample consists of 700,000 or so distinct CDR3 sequences, roughly 17% of them appearing once. The sequencing sample was made of blood. The receptors were gathered from a man younger than 30 with Graves' hyperthyroidism.

This chain uses TRBV12-3 or TRBV12-4 with TRBJ2-1, with D unresolved. V gave up 4 bases and J gave up 13 bases, with 8 bases separating them. The length of the CDR3 is 10 residues. Here the CDR3 DNA reads TGTGCCAGCAGTTCGGGCAGCCAGTTCTTC. It encodes CASSSGSQFF.

CDR3 nucleotide sequence: TGTGCCAGCAGCGTCAGGGGTACCCAAGAGACCCAGTACTTC. Amino acid sequence: CASSVRGTQETQYF. This chain joins TRBV9 and TRBJ2-5; a possible D gene is TRBD1 (6 bases). The germline CDR1 and CDR2 sequences are SGDLS and YYNGEE. Between the trimmed V and J ends, which lost 2 bases and 1 base, there was a span of 9 bases. This CDR3 contains 14 residues.

In this sample, this clonotype turned up a few times. The CDR3 DNA follows: TGCAGTGCTACCCCGATGATCGCCTACAATGAGCAGTTCTTC. Translating gives CSATPMIAYNEQFF. This chain joins TRBV20-1 and TRBJ2-1; D remains ambiguous. This CDR3 is built from 14 residues. Germline CDR1 and CDR2: DFQATT and SNEGSKA (reference sequence). V lost 4 bases, J lost 2 bases, and 12 bases lay in between.